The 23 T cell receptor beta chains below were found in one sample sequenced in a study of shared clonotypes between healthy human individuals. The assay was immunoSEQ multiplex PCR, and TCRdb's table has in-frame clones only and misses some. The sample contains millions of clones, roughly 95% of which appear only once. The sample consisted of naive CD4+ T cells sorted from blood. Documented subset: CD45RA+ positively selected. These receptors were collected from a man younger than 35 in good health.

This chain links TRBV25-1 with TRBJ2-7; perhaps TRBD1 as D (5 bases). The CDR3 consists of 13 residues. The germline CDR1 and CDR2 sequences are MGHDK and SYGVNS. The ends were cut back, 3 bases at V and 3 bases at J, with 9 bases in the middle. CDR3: CASSEQGNYEQYF. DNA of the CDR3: TGTGCCAGCAGTGAGCAGGGCAACTACGAGCAGTACTTC.

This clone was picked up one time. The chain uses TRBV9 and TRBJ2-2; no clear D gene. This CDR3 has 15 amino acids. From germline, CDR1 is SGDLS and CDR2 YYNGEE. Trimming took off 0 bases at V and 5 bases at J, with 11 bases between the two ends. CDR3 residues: CASSVEGRGTGELFF. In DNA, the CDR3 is TGTGCCAGCAGCGTAGAAGGGCGTGGTACCGGGGAGCTGTTTTTT.

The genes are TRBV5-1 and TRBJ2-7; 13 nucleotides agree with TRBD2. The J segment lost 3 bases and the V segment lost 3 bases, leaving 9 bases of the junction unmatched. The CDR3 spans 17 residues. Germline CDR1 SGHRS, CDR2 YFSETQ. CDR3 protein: CASSSGTSGIAIYEQYF. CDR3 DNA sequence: TGCGCCAGCAGCTCCGGGACTAGCGGGATCGCAATCTACGAGCAGTACTTC. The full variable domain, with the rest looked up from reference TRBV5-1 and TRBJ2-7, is KAGVTQTPRYLIKTRGQQVTLSCSPISGHRSVSWYQQTPGQGLQFLFEYFSETQRNKGNFPGRFSGRQFSNSRSEMNVSTLELGDSALYLCASSSGTSGIAIYEQYFGPGTRLTVT.

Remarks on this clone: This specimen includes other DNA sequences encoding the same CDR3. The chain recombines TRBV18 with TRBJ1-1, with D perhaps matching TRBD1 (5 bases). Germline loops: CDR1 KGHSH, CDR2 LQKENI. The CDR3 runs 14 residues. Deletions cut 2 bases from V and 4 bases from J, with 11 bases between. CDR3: CASSPSQGSTEAFF. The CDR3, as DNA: TGTGCCAGCTCACCAAGTCAGGGAAGCACTGAAGCTTTCTTT.

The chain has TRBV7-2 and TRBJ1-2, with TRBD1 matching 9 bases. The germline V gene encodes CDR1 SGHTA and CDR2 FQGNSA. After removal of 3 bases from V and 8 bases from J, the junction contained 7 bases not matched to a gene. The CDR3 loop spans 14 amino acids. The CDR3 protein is CASSLTGTGRGYTF. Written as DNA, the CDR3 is TGTGCCAGCAGCTTGACCGGGACAGGGAGAGGCTACACCTTC.

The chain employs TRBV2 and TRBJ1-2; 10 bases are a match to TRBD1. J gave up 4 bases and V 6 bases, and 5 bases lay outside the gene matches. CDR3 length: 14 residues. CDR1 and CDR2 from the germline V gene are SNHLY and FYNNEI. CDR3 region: CASSRDRGTYGYTF. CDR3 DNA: TGTGCCAGCAGCCGGGACAGGGGCACCTATGGCTACACCTTC.

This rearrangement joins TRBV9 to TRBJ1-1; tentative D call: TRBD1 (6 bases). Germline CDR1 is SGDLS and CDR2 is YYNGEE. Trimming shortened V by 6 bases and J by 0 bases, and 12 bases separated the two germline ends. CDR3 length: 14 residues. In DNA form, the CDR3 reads TGTGCCAGCACCCGGGACACCTTGAACACTGAAGCTTTCTTT. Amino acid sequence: CASTRDTLNTEAFF.

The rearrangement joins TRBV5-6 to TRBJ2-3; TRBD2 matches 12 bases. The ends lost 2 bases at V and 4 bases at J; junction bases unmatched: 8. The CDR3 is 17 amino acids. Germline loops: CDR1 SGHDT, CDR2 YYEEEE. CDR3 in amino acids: CASSFLAGGTGADTQYF. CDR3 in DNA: TGTGCCAGCAGCTTTCTAGCGGGAGGGACCGGGGCAGATACGCAGTATTTT.

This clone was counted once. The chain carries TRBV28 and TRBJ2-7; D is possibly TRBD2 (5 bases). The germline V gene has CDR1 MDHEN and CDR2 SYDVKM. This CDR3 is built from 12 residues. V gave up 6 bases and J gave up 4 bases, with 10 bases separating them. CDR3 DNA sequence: TGTGCCAGCAGCCGCGGGTATTACGAGCAGTACTTC. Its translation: CASSRGYYEQYF.

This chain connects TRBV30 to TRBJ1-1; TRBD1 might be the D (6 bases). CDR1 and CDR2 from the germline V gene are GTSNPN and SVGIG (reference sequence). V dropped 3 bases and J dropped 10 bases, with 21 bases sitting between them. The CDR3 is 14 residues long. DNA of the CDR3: TGTGCCTGGAGGAACCTTGGAGGGGGAGGATTAGCTTTCTTT. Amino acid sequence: CAWRNLGGGGLAFF.

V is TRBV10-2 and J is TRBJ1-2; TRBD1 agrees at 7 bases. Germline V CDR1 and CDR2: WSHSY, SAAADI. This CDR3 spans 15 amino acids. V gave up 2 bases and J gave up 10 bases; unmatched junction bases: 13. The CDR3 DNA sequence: TGCGCCAGCAGTGAGGGGGGACAGTCCTTAAGGATCTACACCTTC. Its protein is CASSEGGQSLRIYTF.

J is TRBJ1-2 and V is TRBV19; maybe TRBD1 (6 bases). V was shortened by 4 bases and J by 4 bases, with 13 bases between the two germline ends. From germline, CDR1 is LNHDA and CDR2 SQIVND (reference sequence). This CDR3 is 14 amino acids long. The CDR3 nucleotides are TGTGCCAGTAGTAGCCCCGGGACAAGCTATGGCTACACCTTC. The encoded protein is CASSSPGTSYGYTF.

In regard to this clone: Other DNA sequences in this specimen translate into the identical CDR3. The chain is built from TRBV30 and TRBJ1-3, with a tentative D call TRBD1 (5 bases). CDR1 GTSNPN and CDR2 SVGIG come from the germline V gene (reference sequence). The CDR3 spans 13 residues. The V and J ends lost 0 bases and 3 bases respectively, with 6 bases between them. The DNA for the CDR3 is TGTGCCTGGAGTGTTGACAGTGGAAACACCATATATTTT. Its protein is CAWSVDSGNTIYF.

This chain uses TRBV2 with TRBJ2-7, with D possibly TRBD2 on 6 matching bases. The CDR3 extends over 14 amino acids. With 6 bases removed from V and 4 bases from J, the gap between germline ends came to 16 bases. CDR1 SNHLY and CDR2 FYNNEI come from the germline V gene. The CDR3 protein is CASSGGSISYEQYF. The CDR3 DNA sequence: TGTGCCAGCAGCGGAGGGTCCATTTCGTACGAGCAGTACTTC.

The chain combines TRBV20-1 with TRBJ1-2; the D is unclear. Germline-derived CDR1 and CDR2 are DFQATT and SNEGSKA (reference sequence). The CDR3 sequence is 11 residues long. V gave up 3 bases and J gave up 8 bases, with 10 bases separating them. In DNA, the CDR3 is TGCAGTGCTAGTCCGACCGGAGGCTACACCTTC. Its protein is CSASPTGGYTF.

This chain's CDR3 is CAIRGQDPYGYTF. DNA of the CDR3: TGTGCCATCAGGGGACAGGACCCCTATGGCTACACCTTC. The V call is TRBV10-3, the J call TRBJ1-2, with 8 nucleotides matching TRBD1. Germline CDR1 and CDR2: ENHRY and SYGVKD. The V gene end was trimmed by 6 bases and the J gene end by 4 bases; junction bases not matched to a gene: 4. The CDR3 sequence is 13 residues long.

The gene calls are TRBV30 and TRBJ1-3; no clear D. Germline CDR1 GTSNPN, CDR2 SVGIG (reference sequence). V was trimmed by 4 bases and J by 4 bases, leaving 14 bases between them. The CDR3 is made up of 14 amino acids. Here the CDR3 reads CAWTTGILGNTIYF. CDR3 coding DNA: TGTGCCTGGACTACCGGGATTCTCGGAAACACCATATATTTT.

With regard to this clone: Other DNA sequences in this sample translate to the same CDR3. The CDR3 DNA is TGTGCCAGCACTCTAGCGGGAGGGACAGATACGCAGTATTTT. This encodes CASTLAGGTDTQYF. This chain joins TRBV2 and TRBJ2-3; 12 nucleotides agree with TRBD2. J gave up 3 bases and V 7 bases, and 2 bases lay outside the gene matches. The CDR3 runs 14 residues. Germline V gene data show CDR1 as SNHLY and CDR2 as FYNNEI.

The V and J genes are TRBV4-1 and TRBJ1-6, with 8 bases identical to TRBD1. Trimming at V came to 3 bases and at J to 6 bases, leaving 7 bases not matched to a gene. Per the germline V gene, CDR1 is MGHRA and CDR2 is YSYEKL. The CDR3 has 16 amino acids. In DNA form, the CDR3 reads TGCGCCAGCAGCCAGGACAGGGCTATGGGTAATTCACCCCTCCACTTT. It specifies CASSQDRAMGNSPLHF.

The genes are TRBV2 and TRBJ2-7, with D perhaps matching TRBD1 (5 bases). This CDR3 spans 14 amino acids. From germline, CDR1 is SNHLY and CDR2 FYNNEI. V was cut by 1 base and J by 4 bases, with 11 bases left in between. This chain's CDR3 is CASSEEAGHYEQYF. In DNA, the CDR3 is TGTGCCAGCAGTGAAGAAGCTGGACATTACGAGCAGTACTTC.

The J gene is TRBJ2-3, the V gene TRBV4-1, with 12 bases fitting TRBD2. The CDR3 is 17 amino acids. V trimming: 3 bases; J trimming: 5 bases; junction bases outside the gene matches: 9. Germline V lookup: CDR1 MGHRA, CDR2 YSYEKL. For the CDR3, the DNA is TGCGCCAGCAGCCACGGCTCTAGCGGGGGGGCGCAAGATACGCAGTATTTT. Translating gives CASSHGSSGGAQDTQYF.

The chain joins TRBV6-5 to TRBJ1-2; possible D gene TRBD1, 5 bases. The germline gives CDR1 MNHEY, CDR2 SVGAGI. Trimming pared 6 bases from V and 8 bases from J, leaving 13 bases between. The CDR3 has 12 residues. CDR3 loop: CASRQGGWGYTF. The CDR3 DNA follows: TGTGCCAGCAGGCAGGGAGGGTGGGGCTACACCTTC.

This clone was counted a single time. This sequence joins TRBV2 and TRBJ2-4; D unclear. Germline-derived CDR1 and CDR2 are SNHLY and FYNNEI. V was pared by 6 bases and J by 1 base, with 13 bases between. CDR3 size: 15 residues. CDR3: CASSALRFAKNIQYF. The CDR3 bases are TGTGCCAGCAGCGCACTGCGTTTTGCCAAAAACATTCAGTACTTC.